Listed below are T cell receptor beta chains from one sample, sequenced in a study of T cells after yellow fever vaccination. TCRdb ran MiXCR on the 5' RACE reads and lists one entry per CDR3 protein. The table has 500,000 to 550,000 distinct CDR3 sequences, 20% to 25% seen once; the top ten hold approximately 15%. Sequencing was performed on PBMCs, taken less than 25 days after the first yellow fever vaccination. These receptors originate from a man aged 18 to 30 who received the YFV17D yellow fever vaccine. The conserved cysteine and the conserved F or W are not part of the CDR3 here.

12,TRBV27,ASKLSRANYGYT
14,TRBV10-3,AISETRGARTGELF
14,TRBV5-6,ASSFGSQAYTDTQY
14,TRBV12-3/TRBV12-4,ASSLIRLAVYNEQF
13,TRBV7-8,ASSYGQPGVGEQF
12,TRBV5-1,ASSLVDKIYGYT
15,TRBV4-2,ASSQSTRRGATDTQY
12,TRBV7-2,ASSLGLVPWEQY
11,TRBV7-2,ASSSAGVQPQH
15,TRBV7-2,ASSSPGQGTSYNEQF
14,TRBV7-8,ASSLARLAGVETQY
10,TRBV29-1,SVGTPNQPQH
13,TRBV5-1,ASSAQGIGTGELF
12,TRBV5-1,ASSLEGQYNEQF
11,TRBV11-3,ASSLGRSDTQY
13,TRBV19,ASSPLDRRYNEQF
13,TRBV3-1,ASCQDWTPNTEAF
13,TRBV7-2,ASSTYLSGGYEQY
13,TRBV4-3,ASSQEDRGTGELF
13,TRBV9,ASSAGTGSNTEAF
13,TRBV7-2,ASSYRAGAYNEQF
10,TRBV3-1,ASSRGDGEQY
15,TRBV30,AWSVRYLARGNEKLF
14,TRBV7-9,ASSVTSGGSKETQY
13,TRBV6-2/TRBV6-3,ASSYDQGWDQPQH
11,TRBV6-4,ASSSRGPGEQF
12,TRBV27,ASRPTGGISPLH
10,TRBV6-6,ASTDYTDTQY
10,TRBV20-1,SAREGSNAPF
13,TRBV24-1,ATSNDRGRTGELF
14,TRBV5-1,ASSLASSGQQETQY
13,TRBV29-1,SIYHASEATGELF
14,TRBV6-1,ASRGLAGRYQETQY
15,TRBV12-3/TRBV12-4,ASSWPGASGGAQEQF
10,TRBV15,ATSSRDRVHF
11,TRBV5-4,ASSLRLVNEAF
13,TRBV4-1,ASSQRDSTPYEQY
15,TRBV24-1,ATSDLQLAGGSETQY
13,TRBV6-1,ASNPQQTGGIEAF
15,TRBV24-1,ATSEDGFRGNNSPLH
14,TRBV6-1,ASIKLVGEGTDTQY
10,TRBV29-1,SVDWSTDTQY
11,TRBV30,AWKRGQKDTQY
11,TRBV7-2,ASSSQGGGEAF
12,TRBV7-9,ASSRREGISPLH
11,TRBV30,AWRTGGYSIQY
16,TRBV11-2,ASSFDPDRIPAIRPQH
13,TRBV20-1,SASGSESSTDTQY
13,TRBV20-1,SARVGGIDNSPLH
11,TRBV20-1,SASVDGNTEAF
11,TRBV11-2,ASSFDRDTEAF
13,TRBV7-2,ASRRTGGLLGELF
13,TRBV5-6,ASSLKGRANTEAF
13,TRBV10-2,ASAATGSGQETQY
17,TRBV5-1,ASSPRDRGFGGAQETQY
12,TRBV7-2,ASSFDGDRGPQH
12,TRBV7-6,ASSLDPGNYEQY
13,TRBV7-9,ASSLLGRNNEKLF
12,TRBV14,ASSRFSQNTEAF
15,TRBV24-1,ATSDLTEQGARYEQY